The source of this TCR beta chain is a study of blood T cell repertoires in COVID-19. For the study at large: Acute and convalescent COVID-19 samples came from the United States, Italy and Spain. T cells, B-cell-depleted T cells, or PBMCs provided the cDNA or gDNA that served as material.

In the study's own analysis: Counts of nucleated cells, estimated from reference gene primer amplification, were obtained. Clones were sequenced by immunoSEQ multiplex PCR, and TCRdb holds only the in-frame ones, with some missing. The V and J calls and the clone size are those of that table, but D and trimming were determined from the DNA. The repertoire holds 10,000 to 15,000 clones, with 83% as singletons. This CDR3 contains 17 residues. Looked up from germline, CDR1 is LNHDA and CDR2 is SQIVND (reference sequence). V was pared by 6 bases and J by 3 bases, with 21 bases between. The chain uses TRBV19 and TRBJ1-3, with a tentative D call TRBD1 (5 bases). The sample consisted of peripheral blood. The sequence was collected from a man aged 40-50 years with active or convalescent COVID-19. The CDR3 region is CASSGTMSRAYGNTIYF. In DNA, the CDR3 is TGTGCCAGTAGCGGAACGATGTCCAGGGCATATGGAAACACCATATATTTT.